One and the same sample provided the 12 T cell receptor beta chains below, sequenced in a study of blood T cell repertoires in COVID-19. Clones were read by immunoSEQ multiplex PCR, and TCRdb kept only the in-frame ones, dropping some. The sample has 150,000 to 200,000 clones, around 80% seen once; the top ten hold about an eighth. The specimen was PBMCs or T cells enriched from blood (not recorded which). The receptor source for this set is a woman aged 55-70 years who had recovered from COVID-19.

V and J are TRBV7-9 and TRBJ1-2, with D possibly TRBD1 on 6 matching bases. This CDR3 spans 18 amino acids. V was pared by 3 bases and J by 4 bases, with 24 bases between. CDR1 and CDR2 (germline): SEHNR, FQNEAQ (reference sequence). The CDR3: CASSFPGIDRIGVYGYTF. In DNA form, the CDR3 reads TGTGCCAGCAGCTTTCCTGGTATAGACAGGATAGGGGTCTATGGCTACACCTTC.

The chain is built from TRBV4-1 and TRBJ2-1, with 11 positions matching TRBD2. Germline V gene sequence: CDR1 MGHRA, CDR2 YSYEKL. This CDR3 spans 18 amino acids. With 2 bases clipped from V and 2 bases from J, the junction kept 8 bases outside the gene matches. The CDR3 spells CASSQHVTGLAAYNEQFF. CDR3 nucleotides: TGCGCCAGCAGCCAACACGTGACGGGACTAGCGGCCTACAATGAGCAGTTCTTC.

The V and J genes are TRBV4-2 and TRBJ1-3; D unresolved. CDR1 and CDR2 from the germline V gene are LGHNA and YNFKEQ. The V and J ends lost 2 bases and 0 bases respectively, with 11 bases between them. The CDR3 contains 16 residues. The DNA for the CDR3 is TGTGCCAGCAGCCAAAGTATCCCTAACTCTGGAAACACCATATATTTT. It yields the protein CASSQSIPNSGNTIYF.

V is TRBV27 and J is TRBJ1-6, with D maybe TRBD1 (5 bases). V lost 2 bases and J lost 4, with 12 bases in between. The CDR3 spans 16 residues. The germline CDR1 and CDR2 sequences are MNHEY and SMNVEV (reference sequence). The CDR3 protein is CASSLAGGRYNSPLHF. The CDR3 DNA follows: TGTGCCAGCAGTTTAGCGGGGGGTAGATATAATTCACCCCTCCACTTT.

The J gene is TRBJ2-2, the V gene TRBV5-5; the match to TRBD1 covers 8 bases. The V gene end was trimmed by 4 bases and the J gene end by 1 base; junction bases not matched to a gene: 6. The CDR3 length is 16 residues. Germline V gene lookup returns CDR1 SGHKS and CDR2 YYEKEE (reference sequence). The CDR3 nucleotides read TGTGCCAGCAGCCCAACAGGGGGAATGAACACCGGGGAGCTGTTTTTT. This gives the protein CASSPTGGMNTGELFF. Using reference TRBV5-5 and TRBJ2-2 for the parts outside the CDR3, the full variable domain is DAGVTQSPTHLIKTRGQQVTLRCSPISGHKSVSWYQQVLGQGPQFIFQYYEKEERGRGNFPDRFSARQFPNYSSELNVNALLLGDSALYLCASSPTGGMNTGELFFGEGSRLTVL.

V is TRBV5-5 and J is TRBJ2-7; D perhaps matches TRBD1 (5 bases). Germline CDR1 SGHKS, CDR2 YYEKEE (reference sequence). Trimming left V 4 bases short and J 1 base short, with 15 bases between. CDR3 length: 15 residues. CDR3 sequence: CASSETLQASYEQYF. The DNA of the CDR3 is TGTGCCAGCAGCGAGACTTTACAGGCATCCTACGAGCAGTACTTC.

The chain is built from TRBV2 and TRBJ1-1; 8 bases line up with TRBD1. CDR1 and CDR2 (germline): SNHLY, FYNNEI. Trimming took 5 bases from V and 0 from J; bases not matched to a gene: 11. This CDR3 is 17 amino acids long. The CDR3 protein is CASSNRGFRPMNTEAFF. For the CDR3, the DNA is TGTGCCAGCAGTAACAGGGGGTTTAGGCCGATGAACACTGAAGCTTTCTTT.

The chain carries TRBV6-1 and TRBJ2-5; 7 bases are shared with TRBD2. Trimming removed 2 bases from V and 2 bases from J; junction bases left unmatched: 2. The CDR3 consists of 14 residues. In germline, CDR1 is MNHNS, CDR2 SASEGT. The CDR3 is CASSETGGQETQYF. The CDR3, as DNA: TGTGCCAGCAGTGAAACGGGGGGTCAAGAGACCCAGTACTTC.

The chain carries TRBV30 and TRBJ1-5; no clear D. V was trimmed by 6 bases and J by 0 bases, leaving 9 bases between them. The CDR3 spans 13 residues. Germline V lookup: CDR1 GTSNPN, CDR2 SVGIG (reference sequence). The CDR3 DNA follows: TGTGCCTGCCAGGCAAATAGCAATCAGCCCCAGCATTTT. It encodes CACQANSNQPQHF.

Notes on this clone: This CDR3 is also generated by other DNA sequences in the sample. V gene TRBV27 combines with J gene TRBJ2-1, with D unclear. CDR3 length: 15 residues. Germline V lookup: CDR1 MNHEY, CDR2 SMNVEV (reference sequence). Trimming removed 1 base from V and 1 base from J, with 8 bases in between. The CDR3 nucleotides read TGTGCCAGCAGTTTATATAGAGGATCCTACAATGAGCAGTTCTTC. Protein sequence: CASSLYRGSYNEQFF.

V is TRBV3-1 (or the pseudogene TRBV3-2) and J is TRBJ2-5, with 7 bases that match TRBD1. V dropped 2 bases and J dropped 2; count of bases not matched to a gene: 8. The CDR3 sequence is 16 residues long. CDR1 and CDR2 from the germline V gene are LGHDT and YNNKEL (reference sequence). CDR3 sequence: CASSQPTTGPQETQYF. As DNA, the CDR3 is TGTGCCAGCAGCCAACCTACGACAGGGCCTCAAGAGACCCAGTACTTC.

The rearrangement joins TRBV4-1 to TRBJ1-3; D call uncertain. Germline CDR1 reads MGHRA; CDR2 reads YSYEKL. Trimming pared 4 bases from V and 5 bases from J, leaving 12 bases between. The CDR3 contains 14 residues. DNA of the CDR3: TGCGCCAGCAGCCCGAATGTGGGCCGAAACACCATATATTTT. Residues: CASSPNVGRNTIYF.